What follows is one TCR beta chain and its context. Its antigen is undetermined. Sequencing used immunoSEQ multiplex PCR; TCRdb keeps in-frame clones, though not all of them. This sample has hundreds of thousands of clones, with almost 97% found just once. The data belong to a study of shared clonotypes between healthy human individuals. General study findings and limits: The generation probabilities recorded for non-shared clonotypes fell below those of clonotypes shared by all four donors.

The CDR3 length is 15 residues. The germline V gene has CDR1 WNHNN and CDR2 SYGVQD (reference sequence). Trimming cost V 0 bases and J 5 bases; bases outside gene matches: 6. This receptor was taken from a woman aged 25 to 39 in good health. V gene TRBV10-1 combines with J gene TRBJ2-7, with 8 bases fitting TRBD2. Sequencing was carried out using naive CD4+ T cells sorted from blood. Subset noted: CD45RA+ positively selected. The CDR3 here is CASSESGGRLHEQYF. DNA for the CDR3: TGCGCCAGCAGTGAGTCGGGCGGGAGGCTCCACGAGCAGTACTTC.